This T cell receptor (beta chain) stems from a study of blood T cells in healthy people across ages. Regarding the study as a whole: Both higher diversity and more naive CD4+ cells marked long-lived donors when set against aged donors. Investigators viewed diversity estimates from one million T cells as underestimates, the study reported.

On this clonotype itself: Its antigen is currently unknown.

It was with a sample-barcoded 5' primer and a J-beta primer mix that a second PCR of about 6 to 11 cycles was run. TCRdb re-derived calls from the 5' RACE reads in MiXCR, one entry per CDR3 protein. The sample holds hundreds of thousands of distinct CDR3 sequences; less than 45% are singletons and the top ten take 25% to 35%. The germline CDR1 and CDR2 sequences are DFQATT and SNEGSKA (reference sequence). The CDR3 totals 12 residues. Trimming stripped 2 bases from V and 7 bases from J, with 9 bases between. Sequencing input: blood. The sequence derives from a man at least 80 years old in good health. The rearrangement joins TRBV20-1 to TRBJ2-1; TRBD2 might be the D (5 bases). The CDR3 loop is CSARTSVNEQFF. CDR3 DNA: TGCAGTGCTAGAACTAGTGTGAATGAGCAGTTCTTC.